This is a list of T cell receptor beta chains from one sample in a study of metastatic and nonmetastatic thyroid tumors. Via MiXCR, TCRdb re-called the PCR reads. The table lists around 15,000 clones, approximately 15% of them singletons, with roughly a sixth in the top ten. Source material: blood. These receptors were collected from a female donor with papillary thyroid cancer or a benign thyroid nodule (not recorded which). Some clones in this sample may be carry-over from other donors' samples. CDR3s include the opening cysteine and the closing phenylalanine or tryptophan. The D gene is left open where the match is weak. Size is stated for part of the rows, as once, few or many counts, or as a class when the clone is expanded.

abundance: medium-sized; d_gene: -; j_gene: TRBJ2-3; v_gene: TRBV10-1; CDR3nt: TGCGCCAGCAGTTCCCAGGTGTCCACAGATACGCAGTATTTT; CDR3aa: CASSSQVSTDTQYF
abundance: many; d_gene: TRBD1; j_gene: TRBJ1-6; v_gene: TRBV6-2/TRBV6-3; CDR3nt: TGTGCCAGCAGTTCCTCGGACAGGGAGAGCTCACCCCTCCACTTT; CDR3aa: CASSSSDRESSPLHF
abundance: few; d_gene: TRBD1; j_gene: TRBJ1-2; v_gene: TRBV6-1; CDR3nt: TGTGCCAGCAGGCCGACAGGGACCAACTATGGCTACACCTTC; CDR3aa: CASRPTGTNYGYTF
abundance: few; d_gene: TRBD1; j_gene: TRBJ1-2; v_gene: TRBV6-1; CDR3nt: TGTGCCAGCAGTACCGGGACAGGGCTTTATGGCTACACCTTC; CDR3aa: CASSTGTGLYGYTF
abundance: many; d_gene: -; j_gene: TRBJ2-7; v_gene: TRBV20-1; CDR3nt: TGCAGTGCAAGGGCCCCGGAGGGCGACGAGCAGTACTTC; CDR3aa: CSARAPEGDEQYF
abundance: many; d_gene: TRBD1; j_gene: TRBJ1-3; v_gene: TRBV30; CDR3nt: TGTGCCGGGGTTCCGGGACAGGGAGATGGAAACACCATATATTTT; CDR3aa: CAGVPGQGDGNTIYF
abundance: many; d_gene: -; j_gene: TRBJ1-1; v_gene: TRBV6-1; CDR3nt: TGTGCCAGCAGTCTCACACGGGCTGAAGCTTCCTTT; CDR3aa: CASSLTRAEASF
abundance: -; d_gene: TRBD1; j_gene: TRBJ2-7; v_gene: TRBV7-3; CDR3nt: TGTGCCAGCAGCTTGGGGGGACAGGGCCACGAGCAGTACTTC; CDR3aa: CASSLGGQGHEQYF
abundance: -; d_gene: TRBD2; j_gene: TRBJ2-1; v_gene: TRBV6-2/TRBV6-3; CDR3nt: TGTGCCAGCAGTTACTCACTAGCGGGAGTAAACAATGAGCAGTTCTTC; CDR3aa: CASSYSLAGVNNEQFF
abundance: -; d_gene: TRBD2; j_gene: TRBJ2-1; v_gene: TRBV6-4; CDR3nt: TGTGCCAGCAGTGAACGGGACCTAGCGGCGGGGCTTGTTGAGCAGTTCTTC; CDR3aa: CASSERDLAAGLVEQFF
abundance: medium-sized; d_gene: TRBD1; j_gene: TRBJ1-2; v_gene: TRBV27; CDR3nt: TGTGCCAGCAGCCCGGGGACAGGGTCCTCTAACTATGGCTACACCTTC; CDR3aa: CASSPGTGSSNYGYTF
abundance: many; d_gene: -; j_gene: TRBJ2-5; v_gene: TRBV28; CDR3nt: TGTGCCAGCAGTTTAGAACAGCGCCAAGAGACCCAGTACTTC; CDR3aa: CASSLEQRQETQYF
abundance: -; d_gene: -; j_gene: TRBJ2-5; v_gene: TRBV5-1; CDR3nt: TGCGCCAGCAGCCTCTATGGAGAGACCCAGTACTTC; CDR3aa: CASSLYGETQYF
abundance: few; d_gene: -; j_gene: TRBJ1-1; v_gene: TRBV6-2/TRBV6-3; CDR3nt: TGTGTCAGCCACAGAAGCACTGAATCTTTCTTT; CDR3aa: CVSHRSTESFF
abundance: many; d_gene: -; j_gene: TRBJ1-4; v_gene: TRBV2; CDR3nt: TGTGCCAGCAGTGAGACACGATCTGAAGTACTGTTTTTT; CDR3aa: CASSETRSEVLFF
abundance: -; d_gene: TRBD1; j_gene: TRBJ2-1; v_gene: TRBV11-2; CDR3nt: TGTGCCAGCAGCTTAGAGTTCGGGATACTACCGACAGGGGATGAGCAGTTCTTC; CDR3aa: CASSLEFGILPTGDEQFF
abundance: many; d_gene: -; j_gene: TRBJ2-5; v_gene: TRBV28; CDR3nt: TGTGCCAGCAGTTCCACCAGGGTGGGGGAGACCCAGTACTTC; CDR3aa: CASSSTRVGETQYF
abundance: medium-sized; d_gene: TRBD2; j_gene: TRBJ2-3; v_gene: TRBV28; CDR3nt: TGTGCCAGCAGTTTAGCTAGCGGGAGGATTAGCACAGATACGCAGTATTTT; CDR3aa: CASSLASGRISTDTQYF
abundance: many; d_gene: -; j_gene: TRBJ2-5; v_gene: TRBV7-2; CDR3nt: TGTGCCAGCAGCTTAGTCGAGACCCAGTACTTC; CDR3aa: CASSLVETQYF
abundance: many; d_gene: TRBD1; j_gene: TRBJ2-5; v_gene: TRBV6-1; CDR3nt: TGTGCCAGCAGGAAGGACCCGGCAGGGGGAATTCAAGAGACCCAGTACTTC; CDR3aa: CASRKDPAGGIQETQYF
abundance: hyperexpanded; d_gene: -; j_gene: TRBJ2-7; v_gene: TRBV12-3/TRBV12-4; CDR3nt: TGTGCCAGCAGTGACGTTGGGGGGATCGAGGAGCAGTACTTC; CDR3aa: CASSDVGGIEEQYF
abundance: few; d_gene: TRBD1; j_gene: TRBJ1-5; v_gene: TRBV6-1; CDR3nt: TGTGCCAGCAGTAACGACAGGGGGAACAATCAGCCCCAGCATTTT; CDR3aa: CASSNDRGNNQPQHF
abundance: many; d_gene: -; j_gene: TRBJ2-3; v_gene: TRBV18; CDR3nt: TGTGCCAGCTCACCCCCATCCGGCGGCACAGATACGCAGTATTTT; CDR3aa: CASSPPSGGTDTQYF
abundance: many; d_gene: -; j_gene: TRBJ1-2; v_gene: TRBV11-2; CDR3nt: TGTGCCAGCAGCTTAGAGGGGCATGGCTACACCTTC; CDR3aa: CASSLEGHGYTF
abundance: -; d_gene: -; j_gene: TRBJ1-5; v_gene: TRBV5-1; CDR3nt: TGCGCCAGCAGCTTGTCAGGGAGTAGCAATCAGCCCCAGCATTTT; CDR3aa: CASSLSGSSNQPQHF
abundance: -; d_gene: TRBD1; j_gene: TRBJ2-6; v_gene: TRBV28; CDR3nt: TGTGCCAGCCGGCCTACAGGGGCCACCTCTGGGGCCAACGTCCTGACTTTC; CDR3aa: CASRPTGATSGANVLTF
abundance: -; d_gene: -; j_gene: TRBJ2-2; v_gene: TRBV20-1; CDR3nt: TGCAGTGCGTCCAAAACAAAGGGCGGGGAGCTGTTTTTT; CDR3aa: CSASKTKGGELFF
abundance: many; d_gene: -; j_gene: TRBJ2-3; v_gene: TRBV5-1; CDR3nt: TGCGCCAGCAGCCCCCACCCTAGCACAGATACGCAGTATTTT; CDR3aa: CASSPHPSTDTQYF